The TCR beta chain described here comes from a study of blood T cell repertoires in COVID-19 (dated by TCRdb to the early 2020s). About the study as a whole: The collaborator samples originated in the United States, Italy and Spain and spanned the acute and convalescent phases of COVID-19. Deeply sampled blood TCRbeta repertoires from subjects exposed to, actively infected with, or recovered from COVID-19 were included in the dataset. The prospective study material was composed of cDNA or gDNA derived from T cells, B-cell-depleted T cells, or PBMCs. The samples were drawn from two sources: the first 160 participants of the ongoing ImmuneRACE study, and about 1,300 subjects contributed by 6 global collaborators. Where available, HLA class I and class II types were taken from metadata supplied by the sample provider and were not determined by assay-based typing. A freely available public database, intended as a resource for researchers studying the immune response to SARS-CoV-2, is where the repertoires were released. Sample metadata almost always included a de-identified subject ID, COVID-19 status, age in years and sex.

Comment on this clone: Its antigen specificity is not known. No base-level quality is on record; no much larger clone is a single base apart.

Looking up the germline V gene (reference sequence) yields CDR1 LNHDA and CDR2 SQIVND. Unmatched junction bases come to 11, with V trimmed by 5 bases and J by 5 bases. The CDR3 covers 15 residues, taking in both the cysteine and the phenylalanine. The retained sequence is limited to the CDR3, 45 bases, with the frame set at the first base. General conclusions and limits of the study: The amount of clinical and demographic metadata varied by source and participant and was provided uncurated.

TCRbeta CDR3 regions were amplified from genomic DNA by means of the immunoSEQ Assay, a bias-controlled multiplex PCR. In the original analysis: The number of nucleated cells in each sample was estimated by amplification of reference gene primers within the assay. To quantify the absolute abundance of each unique TCRbeta CDR3 rearrangement, sequence reads were collapsed and filtered. For each sample, productive Simpson clonality was calculated as the square root of Simpson's diversity index across productive rearrangements. TCRdb mirrors the immuneACCESS table, restricted to in-frame sequences. Some clones are absent from its copies; in checked studies, under half trace to an unresolved V gene, and the reason for the others is unknown. The V and J calls and clone size are taken from that table; D and trimming were inferred from the DNA. The sample table shows 85,000 to 130,000 clones, and approximately 89% are seen once. Around 1% of the sample belongs to the ten largest clones.

Each collaborating institution followed its own protocols to collect whole blood in K2EDTA tubes. For TCRbeta analysis, collaborators shipped samples as frozen whole blood, isolated PBMCs, or DNA extracted from either of those sample types. Source material: peripheral blood. This receptor was identified in a man between 60 and 70 years old with acute or convalescent COVID-19. The chain was built from TRBV19 and TRBJ1-2; 7 of the junction bases match TRBD1. CDR3 protein: CASSVRGGRTYGYTF. The DNA sequence is given as TGTGCCAGTAGTGTCAGAGGGGGCCGGACATATGGCTACACCTTC.